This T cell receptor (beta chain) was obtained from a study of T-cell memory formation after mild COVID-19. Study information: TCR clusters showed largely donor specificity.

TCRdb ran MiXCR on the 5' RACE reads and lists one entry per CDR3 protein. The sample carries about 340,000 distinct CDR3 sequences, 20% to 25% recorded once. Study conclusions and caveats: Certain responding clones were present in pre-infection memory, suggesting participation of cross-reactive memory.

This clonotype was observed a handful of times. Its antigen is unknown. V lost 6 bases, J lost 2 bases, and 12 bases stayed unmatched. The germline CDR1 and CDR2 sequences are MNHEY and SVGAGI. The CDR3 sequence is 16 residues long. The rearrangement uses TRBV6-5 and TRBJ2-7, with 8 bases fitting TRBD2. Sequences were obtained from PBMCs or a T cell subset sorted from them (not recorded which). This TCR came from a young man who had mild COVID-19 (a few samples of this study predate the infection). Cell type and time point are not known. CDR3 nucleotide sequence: TGTGCCAGCAGCAGGGGCAGCGGGGGTAGGACCTACGAGCAGTACTTC. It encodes CASSRGSGGRTYEQYF.